The source of this T cell receptor (beta chain) is a study of blood T cell repertoires in COVID-19. The wider study: COVID-19 samples from acute and convalescent phases originated in the United States, Italy and Spain. PBMCs, B-cell-depleted T cells, or T cells were the source of the cDNA or gDNA that made up the material.

Trimming removed 2 bases at V and 1 base at J, with 9 bases between. Germline V lookup: CDR1 LNHDA, CDR2 SQIVND (reference sequence). The CDR3 length is 15 residues. TCRdb keeps only in-frame clones here, not all; method: immunoSEQ multiplex PCR. This sample has approximately 160,000 clones, with more than 60% found just once. The genes are TRBV19 and TRBJ2-1, with D hard to call. The sequence came from a man between 60 and 70 years old with acute or convalescent COVID-19. Sequencing used peripheral blood. CDR3 coding DNA: TGTGCCAGTAGTATAAACCTAGGATCCTACAATGAGCAGTTCTTC. Its translation is CASSINLGSYNEQFF. Full variable domain (rest looked up from reference TRBV19 and TRBJ2-1): DGGITQSPKYLFRKEGQNVTLSCEQNLNHDAMYWYRQDPGQGLRLIYYSQIVNDFQKGDIAEGYSVSREKKESFPLTVTSAQKNPTAFYLCASSINLGSYNEQFFGPGTRLTVL.